Below are 8 T cell receptor beta chains sequenced from a single sample in a study of T-cell memory formation after mild COVID-19. TCRdb called the 5' RACE reads again in MiXCR, with one record for every CDR3 protein. The repertoire has around 340,000 distinct CDR3 sequences, around 15% of them found once; the top ten carry about a fifth. Source material: PBMCs or a T cell subset sorted from them (not recorded which). Every receptor here comes from a man in his late teens or twenties who had mild COVID-19 (a few samples of this study predate the infection). Cell type and time point are not known.

This clonotype showed up just a few times. The chain employs TRBV9 and TRBJ1-3, with unresolved D. The V and J ends lost 0 bases and 4 bases respectively, with 2 bases between them. The germline V gene has CDR1 SGDLS and CDR2 YYNGEE. This CDR3 is 12 amino acids long. CDR3 bases: TGTGCCAGCAGCGTAGGGGGAAACACCATATATTTT. This sequence encodes CASSVGGNTIYF.

This clonotype was counted only a few times. The chain employs TRBV6-5 and TRBJ1-2, with D tentatively TRBD1 (6 bases). V lost 4 bases, J lost 4 bases, and 19 bases lay in between. Germline loops: CDR1 MNHEY, CDR2 SVGAGI. The CDR3 spans 16 residues. CDR3: CASSFTGPHVLYGYTF. Written as DNA, the CDR3 is TGTGCCAGCAGTTTCACAGGGCCACACGTCCTCTATGGCTACACCTTC.

This clonotype came up a few times. V gene TRBV12-3 or TRBV12-4 combines with J gene TRBJ2-1, with D uncertain. Trimming removed 2 bases from V and 1 base from J, with 6 bases in between. The CDR3 loop spans 14 amino acids. The CDR3 spells CASSLRRSYNEQFF. The CDR3 nucleotides read TGTGCCAGCAGTTTACGGCGTTCCTACAATGAGCAGTTCTTC.

The CDR3 nucleotides are TGCAGCGCTGCTATGACAAGGATTGAGCAGTACTTC. Translating gives CSAAMTRIEQYF. The chain employs TRBV29-1 and TRBJ2-7; D ambiguous. The germline V gene encodes CDR1 SQVTM and CDR2 ANQGSEA. The CDR3 runs to 12 residues. Trimming left V 7 bases short and J 7 bases short, with 17 bases between.

The chain employs TRBV12-3 or TRBV12-4 and TRBJ1-2, with 10 bases identical to TRBD1. V dropped 8 bases and J dropped 6; count of bases not matched to a gene: 6. The CDR3 has 13 amino acids. CDR3 loop: CASRRDRGHGYTF. The CDR3 coding sequence is TGTGCCAGCCGAAGAGACAGGGGGCATGGCTACACCTTC.

At least ten counts were recorded for this clonotype. The chain links TRBV6-4 to TRBJ1-2, with 8 bases aligning to TRBD1. Per the germline V gene, CDR1 is MRHNA and CDR2 is SNTAGT. J gave up 8 bases and V 3 bases, and 8 bases lay outside the gene matches. The CDR3 sequence is 14 residues long. CDR3 in amino acids: CASSDQGQGGGYTF. The CDR3 DNA reads TGTGCCAGCAGTGATCAAGGACAGGGTGGGGGCTACACCTTC.

The V call is TRBV5-1, the J call TRBJ2-7; 10 bases map to TRBD1. Germline values: CDR1 SGHRS, CDR2 YFSETQ. The CDR3 length is 14 residues. J lost 5 bases, V lost 4 bases, and 6 bases had no gene match. The CDR3 region has the DNA TGCGCCAGCAGCACGGGACAGGGGCTCCACGAGCAGTACTTC. Amino acid sequence: CASSTGQGLHEQYF.

The genes are TRBV2 and TRBJ2-7; 7 nucleotides agree with TRBD1. The CDR3 is 13 residues long. Trimming removed 8 bases from V and 6 bases from J; junction bases left unmatched: 10. Germline values: CDR1 SNHLY, CDR2 FYNNEI. Here the CDR3 DNA reads TGTGCCAGCGGGACAGACTATTTCTCCGAGCAGTACTTC. Residues: CASGTDYFSEQYF. Drawing the rest from reference TRBV2 and TRBJ2-7, the complete variable domain is EPEVTQTPSHQVTQMGQEVILRCVPISNHLYFYWYRQILGQKVEFLVSFYNNEISEKSEIFDDQFSVERPDGSNFTLKIRSTKLEDSAMYFCASGTDYFSEQYFGPGTRLTVT.